The present TCR beta chain was sequenced within a study of T cell changes during pregnancy in multiple sclerosis. Sequencing used immunoSEQ multiplex PCR; TCRdb keeps in-frame clones, though not all of them. The sample has around 110,000 clones; 91% are singletons. This clone came up a few times. The sample in question was peripheral blood, obtained before pregnancy. The TCR sequence derives from a female donor with multiple sclerosis, enrolled in a pregnancy study.

CDR3 protein: CASSRQDSGNTIYF. The CDR3 coding sequence is TGTGCCAGCAGCAGACAGGACTCTGGAAACACCATATATTTT. The chain uses TRBV7-8 and TRBJ1-3; D might be TRBD1 (6 bases). The germline CDR1 and CDR2 sequences are SGHVS and FQNEAQ. The CDR3 consists of 14 residues. V lost 5 bases and J lost 0, with 8 bases in between.